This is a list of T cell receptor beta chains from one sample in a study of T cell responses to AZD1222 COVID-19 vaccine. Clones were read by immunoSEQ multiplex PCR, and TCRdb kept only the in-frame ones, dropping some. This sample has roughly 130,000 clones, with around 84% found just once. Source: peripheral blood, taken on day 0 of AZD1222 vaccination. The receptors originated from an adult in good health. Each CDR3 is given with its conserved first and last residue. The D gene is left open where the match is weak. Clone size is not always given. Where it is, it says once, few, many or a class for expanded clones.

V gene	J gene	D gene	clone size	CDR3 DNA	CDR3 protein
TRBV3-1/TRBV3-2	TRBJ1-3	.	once	TGTGCCAGCAGCCCCCGGCAGAATTCTGGAAACACCATATATTTT	CASSPRQNSGNTIYF
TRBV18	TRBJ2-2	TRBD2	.	TGTGCCAGCTCACCACAGCGGGAGAGAACCGGGGAGCTGTTTTTT	CASSPQRERTGELFF
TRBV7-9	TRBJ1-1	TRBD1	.	TGTGCCAGCAGCTTAGGGACAGGGGGGGATATGAACACTGAAGCTTTCTTT	CASSLGTGGDMNTEAFF
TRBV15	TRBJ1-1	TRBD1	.	TGTGCCACCAGCGGCCCAGGACAGGGAGACACTGAAGCTTTCTTT	CATSGPGQGDTEAFF
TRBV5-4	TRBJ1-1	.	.	TGTGCCAGCAGCCGAGGGCAGGTGAACACTGAAGCTTTCTTT	CASSRGQVNTEAFF
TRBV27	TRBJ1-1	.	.	TGTGCCAGCAGTTTTACTATGAACACTGAAGCTTTCTTT	CASSFTMNTEAFF
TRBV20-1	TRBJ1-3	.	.	TGCAGTGCTAGTATAAGAGGGAACGGAAACACCATATATTTT	CSASIRGNGNTIYF
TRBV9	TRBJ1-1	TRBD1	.	TGTGCCAGCAGCATACAGGGGGCGTCCCCTGAAGCTTTCTTT	CASSIQGASPEAFF
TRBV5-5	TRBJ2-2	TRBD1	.	TGTGCCAGCAGCTTGTCTCTGGCAGGGGGCTATCCCGGGGAGCTGTTTTTT	CASSLSLAGGYPGELFF
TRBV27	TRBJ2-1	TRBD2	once	TGTGCCAGCAGTTGGGGGGCGGGGGGTTCAAATGAGCAGTTCTTC	CASSWGAGGSNEQFF
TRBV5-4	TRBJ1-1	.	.	TGTGCCAGCAGCTTGACAAAGAACACTGAAGCTTTCTTT	CASSLTKNTEAFF
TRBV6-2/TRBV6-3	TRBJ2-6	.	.	TGTGCCAGCAGTTACTCCGGACGGAACTCTGGGGCCAACGTCCTGACTTTC	CASSYSGRNSGANVLTF
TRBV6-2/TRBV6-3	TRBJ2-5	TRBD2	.	TGTGCCAGCAGTTACACAACTGGCGGGAGGGCCGGGGAGACCCAGTACTTC	CASSYTTGGRAGETQYF
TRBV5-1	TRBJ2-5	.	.	TGCGCCAGCAGCTTGGAGGGGGGTTTTAGATCGACCCAGTACTTC	CASSLEGGFRSTQYF
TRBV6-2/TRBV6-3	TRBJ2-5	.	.	TGTGCCAGCAGTCCCCGGACTGGACTCGAGACCCAGTACTTC	CASSPRTGLETQYF
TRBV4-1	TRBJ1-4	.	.	TGCGCCAGCAGCCAAGAAGACAAGGGGGTTGGCACTAATGAAAAACTGTTTTTT	CASSQEDKGVGTNEKLFF
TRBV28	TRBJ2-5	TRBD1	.	TGTGCCAGCACTATCGACAGGGGAGAGACCCAGTACTTC	CASTIDRGETQYF
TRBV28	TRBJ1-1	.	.	TGTGCCAGCAGTTTAGATCCGAACACTGAAGCTTTCTTT	CASSLDPNTEAFF
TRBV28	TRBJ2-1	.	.	TGTGCCAGCAGTTTAAATGGGGCGCAGGATGAGCAGTTCTTC	CASSLNGAQDEQFF
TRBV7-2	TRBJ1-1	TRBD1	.	TGTGCCAGCAGCTATCAGGGGGCGCAAACTGAAGCTTTCTTT	CASSYQGAQTEAFF
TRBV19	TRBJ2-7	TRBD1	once	TGTGCCAGTAGTATTATACAGGGGACGGGGGAGCAGTACTTC	CASSIIQGTGEQYF
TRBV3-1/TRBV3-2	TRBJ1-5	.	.	TGTGCCAGCAGCCTAGAGGGTGTTCAGCCCCAGCATTTT	CASSLEGVQPQHF
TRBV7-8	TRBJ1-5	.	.	TGTGCCAGCAGCTTGGGGGTTCAGCCCCAGCATTTT	CASSLGVQPQHF
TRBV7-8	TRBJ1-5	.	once	TGTGCCAGCAGCTTTGGGGTTGATCAGCCCCAGCATTTT	CASSFGVDQPQHF
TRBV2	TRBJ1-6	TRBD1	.	TGTGCCAGCAGTGAAGCGATCCGGGACAGGATAAGTCATAATTCACCCCTCCACTTT	CASSEAIRDRISHNSPLHF
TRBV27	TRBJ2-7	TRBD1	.	TGTGCCAGCAGTTTATCGTTGGCAGGGGGAACCTACGAGCAGTACTTC	CASSLSLAGGTYEQYF
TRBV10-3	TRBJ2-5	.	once	TGTGCCATCAGTGAGTCGAAAGAGGGTGAAGAGACCCAGTACTTC	CAISESKEGEETQYF
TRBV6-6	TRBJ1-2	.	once	TGTGCCAGCAGTCAGACCCGGCGCGATTCTAACTATGGCTACACCTTC	CASSQTRRDSNYGYTF
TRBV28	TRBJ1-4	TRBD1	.	TGTGCCAGCAGGCCCGGGACAGCTAATGAAAAACTGTTTTTT	CASRPGTANEKLFF
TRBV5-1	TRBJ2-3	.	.	TGCGCCAGCAGCTTAATCCCAGGACCAGATACGCAGTATTTT	CASSLIPGPDTQYF
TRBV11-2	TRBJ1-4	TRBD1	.	TGTGCCAGCAGCTCGGCCCCGACAGGGGTTGTGGGAAAACTGTTTTTT	CASSSAPTGVVGKLFF
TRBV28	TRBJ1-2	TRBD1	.	TGTGCCAGCAGTTTAGACAGGGTTGGCTACACCTTC	CASSLDRVGYTF
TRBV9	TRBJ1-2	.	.	TGTGCCAGCAGCGTAGGGCGGGACTATGGCTACACCTTC	CASSVGRDYGYTF
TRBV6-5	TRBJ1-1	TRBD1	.	TGTGCCAGCAGACAGGGGCAGAACACTGAAGCTTTCTTT	CASRQGQNTEAFF
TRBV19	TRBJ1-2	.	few	TGTGCCAGTAGTATAGAAGATCCTACCTTCTATGGCTACACCTTC	CASSIEDPTFYGYTF
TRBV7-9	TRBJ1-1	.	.	TGTGCCAGCAGCTTAATGAACACTGAAGCTTTCTTT	CASSLMNTEAFF
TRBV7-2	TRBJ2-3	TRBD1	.	TGTGCCAGCAGCGCAGGGACAGACAGGACGCAGTATTTT	CASSAGTDRTQYF
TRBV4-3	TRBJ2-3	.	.	TGCGCCAGCAGCCAAGATCCCCAGAGGAGCACAGATACGCAGTATTTT	CASSQDPQRSTDTQYF
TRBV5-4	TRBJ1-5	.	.	TGTGCCAGCAGCAACCTGCCCGGTCAGCCCCAGCATTTT	CASSNLPGQPQHF
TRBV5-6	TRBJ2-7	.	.	TGTGCCAGCAGCTTGGTGGAGGCCTACGAGCAGTACTTC	CASSLVEAYEQYF
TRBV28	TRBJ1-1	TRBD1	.	TGTGCCAGCAGTCCGTCCGGGACAGGGCTCACTGAAGCTTTCTTT	CASSPSGTGLTEAFF
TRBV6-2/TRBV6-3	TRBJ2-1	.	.	TGTGCCAGCAGTACTTCTGTCGCCTTCTCCTACAATGAGCAGTTCTTC	CASSTSVAFSYNEQFF
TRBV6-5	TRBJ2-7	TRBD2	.	TGTGCCAGCAGTTCGACTAGCGAGGATTACGAGCAGTACTTC	CASSSTSEDYEQYF
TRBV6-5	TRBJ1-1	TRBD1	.	TGTGCCAGCATAAAACGGGACAGGGGCTCTGAAGCTTTCTTT	CASIKRDRGSEAFF
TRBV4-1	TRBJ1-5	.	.	TGCGCCAGCAGCCAAGATGAGTGGGAAAGAGGCCAGCCCCAGCATTTT	CASSQDEWERGQPQHF
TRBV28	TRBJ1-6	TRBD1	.	TGTGCCAGCAGTGACGGACAGGGGATATCTTATAATTCACCCCTCCACTTT	CASSDGQGISYNSPLHF
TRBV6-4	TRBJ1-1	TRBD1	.	TGTGCCAGCAGGAAATCGACAGGGATGAACACTGAAGCTTTCTTT	CASRKSTGMNTEAFF
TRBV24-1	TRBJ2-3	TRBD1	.	TGTGCCACCAGGAAAGGGACAGGGGGGGTGTCAGATACGCAGTATTTT	CATRKGTGGVSDTQYF
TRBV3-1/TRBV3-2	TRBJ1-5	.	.	TGTGCCAGCAGCCAAGATAACGTCGGGGATCGGCCCCAGCATTTT	CASSQDNVGDRPQHF
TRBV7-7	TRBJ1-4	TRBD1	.	TGTGCCAGCAGCTCCGGCACAGGGGATAGGGAAAAACTGTTTTTT	CASSSGTGDREKLFF
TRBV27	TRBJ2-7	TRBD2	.	TGTGCCAGCAGTACCGGGACTAGCGTTCTCGAGCAGTACTTC	CASSTGTSVLEQYF
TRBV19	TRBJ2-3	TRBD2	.	TGTGCCAGTAGTAGTCTGTGGGGGGGGACCACAGATACGCAGTATTTT	CASSSLWGGTTDTQYF
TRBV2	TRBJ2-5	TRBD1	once	TGTGCCAGGGGACAGGGGGCTATCGAAGAGACCCAGTACTTC	CARGQGAIEETQYF